The 14 T cell receptor beta chains given below trace back to one sample, sequenced in a study of identifying expanded T cells in peripheral blood. Sequenced by immunoSEQ multiplex PCR; TCRdb stores in-frame clones only, minus some. The data hold 90,000 to 95,000 clones, with around 90% observed a single time. Input material: blood. These receptors were collected from a person between 18 and 70 years old in good health.

The chain is built from TRBV5-1 and TRBJ1-2, with D possibly matching TRBD1 (6 bases). V dropped 4 bases and J dropped 4 bases, with 14 bases sitting between them. This CDR3 contains 14 residues. Germline lookup yields CDR1 SGHRS and CDR2 YFSETQ. CDR3 loop: CASSPSGQTYGYTF. Here the CDR3 DNA reads TGCGCCAGCAGCCCGTCTGGACAGACCTATGGCTACACCTTC.

This chain joins TRBV5-1 and TRBJ2-1; 8 nucleotides align to TRBD1. CDR3 size: 14 residues. Trimming took 4 bases from V and 5 from J; bases not matched to a gene: 5. Germline V CDR1 and CDR2: SGHRS, YFSETQ. CDR3 sequence: CASSPGTGNNEQFF. The CDR3 bases are TGCGCCAGCAGCCCCGGGACAGGAAACAATGAGCAGTTCTTC.

The chain is built from TRBV19 and TRBJ1-2; D unclear. V was pared by 2 bases and J by 4 bases, with 14 bases between. The CDR3 loop spans 15 amino acids. Germline CDR1 is LNHDA and CDR2 is SQIVND (reference sequence). The CDR3 is CASSIKSPGSYGYTF. The CDR3 coding sequence is TGTGCCAGTAGTATAAAGTCGCCAGGTAGCTATGGCTACACCTTC.

J is TRBJ1-2 and V is TRBV5-1; D is unresolved. The germline V and J ends were trimmed by 4 bases and 8 bases, with 15 bases remaining between them. Germline assignment: CDR1 SGHRS and CDR2 YFSETQ. The CDR3 has 13 residues. The CDR3 protein is CASSAGFPGGYTF. DNA for the CDR3: TGCGCCAGCAGCGCAGGTTTCCCAGGAGGCTACACCTTC.

The rearrangement links TRBV7-2 to TRBJ1-2, with 7 bases fitting TRBD1. The germline V gene encodes CDR1 SGHTA and CDR2 FQGNSA. Trimming at V came to 5 bases and at J to 7 bases, leaving 7 bases not matched to a gene. There are 13 residues in the CDR3. The CDR3 nucleotides read TGTGCCAGCAGCCAGGGACAGATGGTTGGCTACACCTTC. The encoded protein is CASSQGQMVGYTF.

J is TRBJ1-4 and V is TRBV15; D remains ambiguous. Germline V lookup: CDR1 LNHNV, CDR2 YYDKDF (reference sequence). Trimming took 4 bases from V and 0 from J, leaving 12 bases between them. CDR3 length: 16 amino acids. The CDR3 here is CATSMQIQSTNEKLFF. The DNA for the CDR3 is TGTGCCACCAGCATGCAAATACAGTCAACTAATGAAAAACTGTTTTTT.

This chain's CDR3 is CASSQGGLAGGQETQYF. The CDR3, as DNA: TGCGCCAGCAGCCAAGGAGGGCTAGCGGGCGGCCAAGAGACCCAGTACTTC. The gene calls are TRBV4-1 and TRBJ2-5; 8 bases are shared with TRBD2. The CDR3 is made up of 17 amino acids. Germline V gene lookup returns CDR1 MGHRA and CDR2 YSYEKL. V dropped 1 base and J dropped 1; count of bases not matched to a gene: 8.

This clone was detected only once. The CDR3 coding sequence is TGTGCCAGCAGCAAAATGGTGGAAGGGAGACTAGCGGGAGGGCCAACCACCGGGGAGCTGTTTTTT. Translated: CASSKMVEGRLAGGPTTGELFF. The chain carries TRBV21-1 and TRBJ2-2; the table gives TRBD2 as D, unverified against the DNA. TRBV21-1 is a pseudogene locus. This CDR3 contains 22 residues.

This rearrangement joins TRBV6-1 to TRBJ2-1, with TRBD2 matching 7 bases. Germline CDR1 and CDR2: MNHNS and SASEGT. CDR3 length: 13 residues. V shed 6 bases and J 2 bases; nucleotides not matched to a gene: 1. The CDR3 DNA reads TGTGCCAGCAGACTAGCGACCTACAATGAGCAGTTCTTC. Translated, it gives CASRLATYNEQFF.

Only a few counts were recorded for this clone. The chain employs TRBV10-1 and TRBJ1-5, with D possibly TRBD1 on 6 matching bases. This CDR3 has 13 amino acids. Trimming removed 6 bases at V and 7 bases at J, with 13 bases between. CDR1 is WNHNN, CDR2 SYGVQD, per germline (reference sequence). CDR3 coding DNA: TGCGCCAGCAGAGAGACAGGATCCCAGCCCCAGCATTTT. Translating gives CASRETGSQPQHF.

This sequence joins TRBV5-6 and TRBJ2-7; 7 nucleotides agree with TRBD1. There are 15 residues in the CDR3. The V gene's germline CDR1 is SGHDT and CDR2 YYEEEE. V dropped 4 bases and J dropped 4; count of bases not matched to a gene: 11. The CDR3: CASSPPRDRPYEQYF. The CDR3 DNA reads as TGTGCCAGCAGCCCGCCTCGGGACAGACCATACGAGCAGTACTTC.

Comment on this clone: Compared with germline, one end of the junction differs, possibly owing to a read error. This chain uses TRBV7-9 with TRBJ1-2, with D hard to call. The CDR3 runs to 14 residues. Germline CDR1 is SEHNR and CDR2 is FQNEAQ (reference sequence). The CDR3 loop reads CASSLAKTSYGYTF. The CDR3 DNA reads as TGTGCCAGCAGCCTAGCCAAGACATCCTATGGCTACACCTTC.

The CDR3 spells CASSLAGGAGYTF. CDR3 coding DNA: TGTGCCAGCAGCTTAGCAGGGGGTGCTGGCTACACCTTC. The V and J genes are TRBV7-2 and TRBJ1-2; a weak D match, TRBD1 (6 bases). The germline V gene encodes CDR1 SGHTA and CDR2 FQGNSA. Trimming shortened V by 0 bases and J by 7 bases, and 9 bases separated the two germline ends. This CDR3 has 13 amino acids.

In DNA form, the CDR3 reads TGTGCCAGTAGTACTAGCGGGAGGGCCCGATACAATGAGCAGTTCTTC. This encodes CASSTSGRARYNEQFF. The rearrangement links TRBV19 to TRBJ2-1; 12 nucleotides agree with TRBD2. This CDR3 contains 16 residues. Germline CDR1 and CDR2: LNHDA and SQIVND (reference sequence). With 4 bases clipped from V and 4 bases from J, the junction kept 5 bases outside the gene matches.